The next 13 T cell receptor beta chains were all read from a single sample in a study of shared clonotypes between healthy human individuals (TCRdb year 2020). The library was built by means of the immunoSEQ multiplex PCR assay. TCRdb retrieved this table from immuneACCESS and kept in-frame rearrangements only. Not all clones are present; in checked studies, unresolved V genes account for under half, and no reason is known for the remainder. The sample includes around 2.1 million clones, with approximately 94% observed a single time. Roughly 1.7% of the sample is in the top ten clones. CD8 naive samples consisted of CD45RO-negative cells that were positively selected for CCR7, yielding a CD45RA+CCR7+ population without TemRA cells. Sequencing was performed on naive CD8+ T cells from PBMCs. This specimen's cell subset or site label, per the study, means: CD45RA+CCR7+. These receptors all come from a young man in good health. Some clones in this sample may be carry-over from other donors' samples.

This clone was detected once. The chain links TRBV10-3 to TRBJ2-1; D may correspond to TRBD1 or TRBD2 (5 bases each). Germline loops: CDR1 ENHRY, CDR2 SYGVKD. The CDR3 loop spans 16 amino acids. Trimming took off 10 bases at V and 0 bases at J, with 19 bases between the two ends. The CDR3 region has the DNA TGTGCCACAGGGTGGGATTTGGGACCCTCCTACAATGAGCAGTTCTTC. Protein sequence: CATGWDLGPSYNEQFF.

The chain employs TRBV6-1 and TRBJ1-1; possible D gene TRBD1, 5 bases. This CDR3 has 14 amino acids. The V end lost 11 bases, the J end lost 2 bases, and 18 bases lay between the germline ends. The germline CDR1 and CDR2 sequences are MNHNS and SASEGT. DNA for the CDR3: TGTGCCGCAAACCGGGACCCGGGAAACACTGAAGCTTTCTTT. Protein: CAANRDPGNTEAFF.

The chain links TRBV6-5 to TRBJ2-1, with 8 bases fitting TRBD2. The CDR3 is 15 residues long. Germline CDR1 reads MNHEY; CDR2 reads SVGAGI. Trimming removed 7 bases from V and 9 bases from J; junction bases left unmatched: 14. CDR3 sequence (DNA): TGTGCCAGCACCTCCCTAGCGGGTCCCCTGCGTGAGCAGTTCTTC. Translated, it gives CASTSLAGPLREQFF.

The chain links TRBV11-3 to TRBJ2-2; 8 bases fit TRBD2. This CDR3 comprises 16 residues. Germline V gives CDR1 SGHNT, CDR2 YENEEA. V shed 5 bases, J shed 5 bases, and the junction held 10 bases outside the gene matches. The CDR3 loop is CASSPGKRGPTGELFF. The DNA for the CDR3 is TGTGCCAGCAGCCCCGGGAAGCGGGGGCCGACCGGGGAGCTGTTTTTT.

This rearrangement joins TRBV7-2 to TRBJ2-7, with 9 bases lining up with TRBD2. The CDR3 runs 20 residues. The germline CDR1 and CDR2 sequences are SGHTA and FQGNSA. After removal of 7 bases from V and 1 base from J, the junction contained 23 bases not matched to a gene. CDR3 protein: CASTLAPASGTPGGSYEQYF. The CDR3 DNA follows: TGTGCCAGCACCCTAGCTCCGGCTAGCGGGACCCCGGGGGGATCCTACGAGCAGTACTTC.

The gene calls are TRBV6-1 and TRBJ2-7, with D unclear. The CDR3 runs to 15 residues. CDR1 and CDR2 (germline): MNHNS, SASEGT. The ends were cut back, 0 bases at V and 3 bases at J, with 12 bases in the middle. The CDR3 DNA reads as TGTGCCAGCAGTGAAGCGCGAGCTCCTTACTACGAGCAGTACTTC. This translates into CASSEARAPYYEQYF.

The chain joins TRBV30 to TRBJ2-7; perhaps TRBD1 as D (5 bases). The CDR3 runs to 13 residues. V was pared by 2 bases and J by 3 bases, with 11 bases between. Germline CDR1 GTSNPN, CDR2 SVGIG (reference sequence). DNA of the CDR3: TGTGCCTGGAGTTCGGAGCAGGGCTACGAGCAGTACTTC. Its protein is CAWSSEQGYEQYF.

About this clone: The junction differs from germline at one of its ends, possibly a read error. The chain uses TRBV5-1 and TRBJ2-1; D not resolved. This CDR3 spans 15 amino acids. Germline V gives CDR1 SGHRS, CDR2 YFSETQ. The CDR3 loop is CASRLGLHLGNEQFF. In DNA, the CDR3 is TGCGCCAGCAGATTGGGTCTCCACCTCGGCAATGAGCAGTTCTTC.

This rearrangement joins TRBV6-4 to TRBJ2-7, with TRBD2 identical over 13 bases. Germline trimming cut 2 bases from V and 6 bases from J; bases unmatched to any gene: 10. CDR1 and CDR2 (germline): MRHNA, SNTAGT. The CDR3 runs 17 residues. CDR3 residues: CASSDPSGLAGHSEQYF. The CDR3 nucleotides are TGTGCCAGCAGTGACCCTTCGGGACTAGCGGGACATTCCGAGCAGTACTTC.

J is TRBJ2-7 and V is TRBV28; possibly TRBD1 for D (5 bases). Trimming stripped 3 bases from V and 2 bases from J, with 17 bases between. Germline V gene data show CDR1 as MDHEN and CDR2 as SYDVKM. The CDR3 loop spans 16 amino acids. The CDR3 DNA sequence: TGTGCCAGCAGTTTGTGGTCAACCGTAGGGGCCTACGAGCAGTACTTC. Its translation is CASSLWSTVGAYEQYF.

The chain employs TRBV10-2 and TRBJ2-7, with 8 bases fitting TRBD2. The germline V gene has CDR1 WSHSY and CDR2 SAAADI. This CDR3 is 15 amino acids long. The V and J ends lost 2 bases and 0 bases, in that order; junction bases with no gene match: 3. The CDR3 sequence is CASSELREVSYEQYF. The DNA of the CDR3 is TGCGCCAGCAGTGAGCTGCGGGAGGTCTCCTACGAGCAGTACTTC.

The table lists this clone with a few counts. The rearrangement joins TRBV30 to TRBJ1-1; D remains ambiguous. CDR3 size: 10 residues. V was cut by 7 bases and J by 10 bases, with 13 bases left in between. Germline V gives CDR1 GTSNPN, CDR2 SVGIG (reference sequence). In DNA, the CDR3 is TGTGCCTTGAATAATTGGGGAGCTTTCTTT. It specifies CALNNWGAFF.

This rearrangement joins TRBV7-3 to TRBJ2-1; 9 bases align to TRBD2. V was clipped by 5 bases and J by 6 bases; unmatched bases: 11. There are 16 residues in the CDR3. The germline V gene encodes CDR1 SGHTA and CDR2 FQGTGA. The CDR3 region is CASSHTTSGGGNEQFF. For the CDR3, the DNA is TGTGCCAGCAGCCATACGACTAGCGGAGGGGGCAATGAGCAGTTCTTC.